This T cell receptor (beta chain) is from a study of blood T cell repertoires in COVID-19. The CDR3 extends over 15 amino acids. Germline V gene sequence: CDR1 MNHNY, CDR2 SVGAGI (reference sequence). V was clipped by 2 bases and J by 5 bases, with 15 bases between them. Using immunoSEQ multiplex PCR, the repertoire was profiled, and TCRdb retains in-frame clones only, with some absent. Of approximately 350,000 clones in the sample, about nine tenths were seen once. The clonotype originates from a woman between 70 and 85 years old with COVID-19, enrolled during active disease. The chain uses TRBV6-6 and TRBJ1-1; D is unresolved. The sequencing input was peripheral blood. The CDR3 DNA follows: TGTGCCAGCAGTTACAGGTTTCAGTCCGGGACTGAAGCTTTCTTT. Its translation: CASSYRFQSGTEAFF.